This T cell receptor (beta chain) originates from a study of OX40 agonist ivuxolimab in advanced cancers. TCRdb's table, derived via immunoSEQ multiplex PCR, lists solely in-frame clones and lacks some. The sample consists of 70,000 or so clones, about 93% of them appearing once. Germline CDR1 and CDR2: SNHLY and FYNNEI. V shed 6 bases and J shed 5 bases, with 17 bases lying between them. CDR3 length: 15 amino acids. The V gene is TRBV2, the J gene TRBJ1-5; weak D call: TRBD1 (6 bases). The clonotype was recovered from an adult with an advanced solid tumor such as melanoma, head and neck, liver or kidney cancer. The sequencing here drew on CD4+ or CD8+ T cells sorted from blood, taken in a trial of the OX40 agonist ivuxolimab. The DNA for the CDR3 is TGTGCCAGCAGGGGTTTGGACAGAATCGATCAGCCCCAGCATTTT. This encodes CASRGLDRIDQPQHF.